This TCR beta chain came from a study of identical twins. General study results and limits: Out-of-frame alpha sequences common to twins were enriched for low generation probability. Beta out-of-frame sequences displayed a weaker excess of sharing between twins. It was out-of-frame TCR alpha sharing in monozygotic twins that models underestimated.

Concerning this clonotype: The antigen is unknown.

One entry per CDR3 protein, called by TCRdb with MiXCR from the 5' RACE reads. The sample shows approximately 300,000 distinct CDR3 sequences, 8.5% to 9.5% of them seen only once. Per germline, CDR1 SGDLS and CDR2 YYNGEE. J lost 0 bases, V lost 6 bases, and 18 bases had no gene match. The CDR3 has 20 residues. These data also formed part of another study, on yellow fever vaccine responses in identical twins.

This clonotype was sampled from a young woman in good health. The genes are TRBV9 and TRBJ1-6; 7 bases map to TRBD1. The sample was CD8+ T cells sorted from blood. This chain's CDR3 is CASILIPGQSHSSYNSPLHF. As DNA, the CDR3 is TGTGCCAGCATCCTCATACCGGGACAGAGTCACAGCTCCTATAATTCACCCCTCCACTTT. The full variable domain, in which reference TRBV9 and TRBJ1-6 provide the parts outside the CDR3, is DSGVTQTPKHLITATGQRVTLRCSPRSGDLSVYWYQQSLDQGLQFLIQYYNGEERAKGNILERFSAQQFPDLHSELNLSSLELGDSALYFCASILIPGQSHSSYNSPLHFGNGTRLTVT.